Following are 21 T cell receptor beta chains from one sample sequenced in a study of cytomegalovirus exposure and HLA in healthy donors. The PCR made use of 60 Vbeta and 13 Jbeta primers. Data came from immunoSEQ multiplex PCR; TCRdb stores just in-frame clones and leaves some out. The sample lists some 90,000 clones, around three quarters occurring once. The specimen was PBMCs. The receptors stem from a man aged 30 to 45 in good health and CMV-seropositive.

V gene TRBV5-4 combines with J gene TRBJ2-7; 8 bases agree with TRBD2. With 1 base clipped from V and 2 bases from J, the junction kept 5 bases outside the gene matches. The CDR3 has 15 amino acids. CDR1 and CDR2 from the germline V gene are SGHNT and YYREEE (reference sequence). The CDR3 reads CASSLSGTSAYEQYV. In DNA, the CDR3 is TGTGCCAGCAGCTTGTCCGGGACTAGTGCCTACGAGCAGTACGTC.

In its sample, this clone was seen a few times. This chain connects TRBV6-5 to TRBJ2-3, with 7 bases identical to TRBD1. The length of the CDR3 is 15 residues. Losses at the gene ends were 2 bases for V and 1 base for J; bases not matched to a gene: 3. Per the germline V gene, CDR1 is MNHEY and CDR2 is SVGAGI. The CDR3 DNA sequence: TGTGCCAGCAGTTACCTCGGACAGGGCACAGATACGCAGTATTTT. Translation: CASSYLGQGTDTQYF.

This chain uses TRBV7-8 with TRBJ1-1, with D unclear. The CDR3 is made up of 15 amino acids. Germline V CDR1 and CDR2: SGHVS, FQNEAQ. V gave up 1 base and J gave up 4 bases, with 13 bases separating them. The CDR3 sequence is CASSLVKPGPTEAFF. Here the CDR3 DNA reads TGTGCCAGCAGCTTAGTCAAGCCCGGTCCCACTGAAGCTTTCTTT. Using reference TRBV7-8 and TRBJ1-1 for the parts outside the CDR3, the full variable domain is GAGVSQSPRYKVAKRGQDVALRCDPISGHVSLFWYQQALGQGPEFLTYFQNEAQLDKSGLPSDRFFAERPEGSVSTLKIQRTQQEDSAVYLCASSLVKPGPTEAFFGQGTRLTVV.

This clone has more than one count but fewer than ten. The CDR3 bases are TGTGCAAGTCGCTTAAGCGGAGGGTTTAAAGCTTTCTTT. Amino acids: CASRLSGGFKAFF. J is TRBJ1-1 and V is TRBV12-2. TRBV12-2 corresponds to a pseudogene. The CDR3 sequence is 13 residues long.

This sequence joins TRBV9 and TRBJ1-1; 7 bases match TRBD1. This CDR3 comprises 15 residues. V lost 2 bases and J lost 1; bases outside the gene matches: 5. Per the germline V gene, CDR1 is SGDLS and CDR2 is YYNGEE. The CDR3: CASSVLGQWNTEAFF. CDR3 DNA sequence: TGTGCCAGCAGCGTTTTGGGACAGTGGAACACTGAAGCTTTCTTT.

This chain links TRBV19 with TRBJ1-1; 7 nucleotides agree with TRBD1. The germline CDR1 and CDR2 sequences are LNHDA and SQIVND (reference sequence). The CDR3 runs 14 residues. The V gene end was trimmed by 5 bases and the J gene end by 0 bases; junction bases not matched to a gene: 3. DNA for the CDR3: TGTGCCAGTAGTTACAGGGGATTGAACACTGAAGCTTTCTTT. It encodes CASSYRGLNTEAFF.

The gene calls are TRBV27 and TRBJ1-2; 9 nucleotides line up with TRBD1. The CDR3 spans 14 residues. Trimming cost V 5 bases and J 5 bases; bases outside gene matches: 6. Per the germline V gene, CDR1 is MNHEY and CDR2 is SMNVEV (reference sequence). CDR3 sequence reads: CASSPPDRGYGYTF. CDR3 nucleotide sequence: TGTGCCAGCAGTCCCCCGGACAGGGGATATGGCTACACCTTC.

The chain has TRBV12-5 and TRBJ2-1; 7 positions match TRBD2. The V and J ends lost 4 bases and 2 bases, in that order; junction bases with no gene match: 2. CDR1 LGHNT and CDR2 FRNRAP come from the germline V gene. The CDR3 length is 14 residues. The CDR3 DNA reads as TGTGCTAGTGGTTCTGGACTAGCCTACAATGAGCAGTTCTTC. Its protein product is CASGSGLAYNEQFF.

This rearrangement joins TRBV18 to TRBJ1-3, with D perhaps matching TRBD1 (6 bases). Germline-derived CDR1 and CDR2 are KGHSH and LQKENI. The CDR3 is made up of 15 amino acids. The V end lost 3 bases, the J end lost 4 bases, and 13 bases lay between the germline ends. CDR3 region: CASSPLQGSGNTIYF. In DNA, the CDR3 is TGTGCCAGCTCACCGTTACAGGGTTCGGGAAACACCATATATTTT.

The chain links TRBV4-1 to TRBJ2-1; possibly TRBD2 for D (5 bases). The CDR3 covers 14 residues. Germline loops: CDR1 MGHRA, CDR2 YSYEKL. Trimming took off 4 bases at V and 2 bases at J, with 9 bases between the two ends. The CDR3 DNA reads as TGCGCCAGCAGCCCGGGGAGTACCTACAATGAGCAGTTCTTC. Translated: CASSPGSTYNEQFF.

The CDR3 here is CASINSIISNQPQHF. CDR3 DNA sequence: TGTGCCAGCATCAATTCAATCATTAGCAATCAGCCCCAGCATTTT. The chain joins TRBV28 to TRBJ1-5; D is unclear. The CDR3 loop spans 15 amino acids. Trimming stripped 7 bases from V and 0 bases from J, with 13 bases between. CDR1 and CDR2 (germline): MDHEN, SYDVKM.

The gene calls are TRBV9 and TRBJ1-4; no firm D call. CDR3 length equals 14 residues. Trimming stripped 3 bases from V and 7 bases from J, with 13 bases between. Germline lookup yields CDR1 SGDLS and CDR2 YYNGEE. CDR3 sequence (DNA): TGTGCCAGCAGCGCGAGGGTTGCGGGTGAAAAACTGTTTTTT. This sequence encodes CASSARVAGEKLFF.

V is TRBV13 and J is TRBJ2-7; TRBD2 aligns across 13 bases. Per the germline V gene, CDR1 is PRHDT and CDR2 is FYEKMQ (reference sequence). CDR3 length: 15 residues. The V segment lost 5 bases and the J segment 6 bases; nucleotides outside the gene matches: 7. The CDR3 sequence: CASSQGLAGAFEQYF. The CDR3 nucleotides are TGTGCCAGCAGCCAAGGACTAGCGGGAGCATTCGAGCAGTACTTC.

The sample holds a few counts of this clone. This rearrangement joins TRBV2 to TRBJ1-5, with 7 bases lining up with TRBD1. The germline CDR1 and CDR2 sequences are SNHLY and FYNNEI. After removal of 7 bases from V and 2 bases from J, the junction contained 5 bases not matched to a gene. CDR3 length: 14 amino acids. The CDR3 nucleotides read TGTGCCAGCAAGGGGGCGGTTGGCAATCAGCCCCAGCATTTT. It is translated as CASKGAVGNQPQHF.

J is TRBJ2-7 and V is TRBV7-9, with D possibly TRBD1 on 6 matching bases. Germline CDR1 is SEHNR and CDR2 is FQNEAQ (reference sequence). Trimming stripped 1 base from V and 5 bases from J, with 12 bases between. The CDR3 has 14 amino acids. The CDR3 loop reads CASSLVFRGDEQYF. The CDR3 coding sequence is TGTGCCAGCAGCTTAGTGTTCAGGGGCGACGAGCAGTACTTC. Supplemented by reference TRBV7-9 and TRBJ2-7, the full variable domain reads DTGVSQNPRHKITKRGQNVTFRCDPISEHNRLYWYRQTLGQGPEFLTYFQNEAQLEKSRLLSDRFSAERPKGSFSTLEIQRTEQGDSAMYLCASSLVFRGDEQYFGPGTRLTVT.

The CDR3 reads CASSPTQGFYEQYF. The DNA for the CDR3 is TGTGCCAGCAGTCCTACCCAGGGATTCTACGAGCAGTACTTC. The chain couples TRBV7-3 to TRBJ2-7, with D maybe TRBD1 (5 bases). CDR3 length: 14 amino acids. From germline, CDR1 is SGHTA and CDR2 FQGTGA. Trimming pared 6 bases from V and 3 bases from J, leaving 15 bases between.

This CDR3 is CASSPRVWGGMNTEAFF. The CDR3 DNA reads TGTGCCAGCAGTCCGAGAGTGTGGGGAGGCATGAACACTGAAGCTTTCTTT. The chain is built from TRBV11-1 and TRBJ1-1, with D unclear. Deletions cut 6 bases from V and 0 bases from J, with 20 bases between. The CDR3 is made up of 17 amino acids. Per the germline V gene, CDR1 is SGHAT and CDR2 is FQDESV (reference sequence).

The chain carries TRBV7-2 and TRBJ2-7; 8 bases line up with TRBD2. Germline loops: CDR1 SGHTA, CDR2 FQGNSA. The ends lost 5 bases at V and 5 bases at J; junction bases unmatched: 11. This CDR3 has 15 amino acids. CDR3 in DNA: TGTGCCAGCAGCAGAGCCCCCGGGAGGGCAAACGAGCAGTACTTC. Amino acid sequence: CASSRAPGRANEQYF.

This chain links TRBV5-4 with TRBJ2-7, with a weak D call TRBD1 (5 bases). This CDR3 contains 14 residues. Germline V gene lookup returns CDR1 SGHNT and CDR2 YYREEE (reference sequence). V gave up 2 bases and J gave up 2 bases, with 11 bases separating them. CDR3 region: CASSFKGAAYEQYV. For the CDR3, the DNA is TGTGCCAGCAGCTTTAAAGGGGCGGCCTACGAGCAGTACGTC.

This chain connects TRBV7-9 to TRBJ1-3, with D uncertain. Trimming removed 5 bases at V and 2 bases at J, with 13 bases between. Germline values: CDR1 SEHNR, CDR2 FQNEAQ (reference sequence). The CDR3 sequence is 15 residues long. The CDR3: CASSPLREAGNTIYF. The DNA of the CDR3 is TGTGCCAGCAGCCCCCTAAGGGAGGCTGGAAACACCATATATTTT.

This clone was observed once. CDR3 nucleotides: TGTGCCAGTAGGACTAATAGCCTACAGGATACGCAGTATTTT. Translating gives CASRTNSLQDTQYF. The chain uses TRBV19 and TRBJ2-3; D perhaps matches TRBD2 (5 bases). V lost 6 bases to trimming and J lost 6 bases, with 16 bases between them. Germline V lookup: CDR1 LNHDA, CDR2 SQIVND (reference sequence). The CDR3 length is 14 residues.